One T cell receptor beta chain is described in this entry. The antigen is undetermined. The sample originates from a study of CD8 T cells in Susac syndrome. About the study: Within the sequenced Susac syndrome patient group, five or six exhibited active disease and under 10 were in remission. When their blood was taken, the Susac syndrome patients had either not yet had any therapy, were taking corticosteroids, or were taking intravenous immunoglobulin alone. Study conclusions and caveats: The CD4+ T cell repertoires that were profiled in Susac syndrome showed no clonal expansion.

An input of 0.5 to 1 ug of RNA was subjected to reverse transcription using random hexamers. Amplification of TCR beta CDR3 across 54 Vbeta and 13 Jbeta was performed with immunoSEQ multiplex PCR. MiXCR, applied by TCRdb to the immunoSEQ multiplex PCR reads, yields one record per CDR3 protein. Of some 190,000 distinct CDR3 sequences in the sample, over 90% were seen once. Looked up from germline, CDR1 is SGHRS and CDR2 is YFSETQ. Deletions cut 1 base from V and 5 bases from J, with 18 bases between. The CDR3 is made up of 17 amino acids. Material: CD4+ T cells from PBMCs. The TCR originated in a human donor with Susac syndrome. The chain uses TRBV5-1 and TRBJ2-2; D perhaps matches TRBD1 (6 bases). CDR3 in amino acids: CASSLTSTGMGTGELFF. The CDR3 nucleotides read TGCGCCAGCAGCTTGACTTCGACAGGAATGGGAACCGGGGAGCTGTTTTTT.